This T cell receptor (beta chain) is from a study of identical twins (dated by TCRdb to 2016 to 2018). A note on the overall study: The study deep-sequenced TCR alpha and beta repertoires from monozygotic twins, unrelated adults of various ages and cord blood to test whether fetal clonotypes persist. To rule out contamination, replicate twin experiments were performed at different times with different library preparation protocols. The paper's findings and limits, for the study overall: Conclusions relied on cross-sectional statistical analysis, since the same donors could not be followed over many years. Invariant T cells such as MAIT and iNKT could partly confound zero-insertion analyses, though diverse VJ usage argued against this for most clonotypes. In beta out-of-frame sequences, excess twin sharing was weaker, because having fewer shared sequences lowered the signal-to-noise ratio. In monozygotic twins, recombination models systematically underestimated out-of-frame TCR alpha sharing, but the models matched the sharing seen between unrelated individuals. Compared with coincidental sharing between unrelated individuals, out-of-frame TCR alpha sequences shared between twins had an excess of sequences with low generation probability. Fewer insertions were carried by abundant cord blood beta clonotypes, a similar but weaker trend appeared in young adult naive repertoires, and no such trend appeared in memory repertoires.

Only healthy Caucasian donors were included. Three pairs of female monozygotic twins, all aged roughly 18 to 29 years, made up the twin cohort. CD4+ and CD8+ T cell populations were isolated with positive isolation kits from Invitrogen. For this clonotype: Its antigen remains unidentified. No base quality information exists; no much larger clone differs at one position.

To prepare the library, 5' RACE was applied. Reads for this sample came from an Illumina HiSeq 2000. A universal primer binding site was introduced by template switching, and a unique molecular identifier was present in the final cDNA, enabling accurate counting of TCR cDNA molecules. Specific primers in the conserved constant-segment region were used to synthesize first-strand cDNA for the TCR alpha and beta chains. To control for contamination, every cDNA library carried two barcodes: a SMART-Mk sample barcode plus Illumina barcodes. TruSeq adapter sequences and Illumina sample barcodes were added in two successive PCR steps. TCR alpha and beta cDNA libraries were sequenced on the Illumina HiSeq platform with custom primers. The authors' analysis ran thus. MiGEC processed the raw reads to extract unique molecular identifiers, while MiXCR was used to determine the CDR3 positions. For each individual, recombination models were inferred using an EM algorithm with the repgenHMM and IGoR tools. Shared clonotypes were analyzed with the tcR package in R, and sharing was normalized by the product of cloneset sizes. To study raw recombination free of thymic and clonal selection effects, out-of-frame nonproductive sequences were analyzed. TCRdb reworked the public reads: Q25 trimming with fastp, MiXCR clone assembly, productive beta chains retained. Rows with one shared CDR3 protein collapse into an entry with the most common genes and DNA. The V and J calls follow TCRdb's processing rather than the paper's. Here the sample has a few hundred thousand distinct CDR3 sequences; 6.5% to 8% occur a single time. The ten biggest clones cover about 15% of the sample.

The cysteine opens and the phenylalanine closes a CDR3 of 14 amino acids. Left in the record is the CDR3 DNA by itself, 42 bases read in frame from the first base. V is reduced by 3 bases and J by 8 bases, leaving a spacing of 17 bases between them. According to the germline V gene, CDR1 reads SGDLS and CDR2 reads YYNGEE. The same data also contributed to another study, on T cells expressing NK-cell markers. The second paper further reports: Seven to nine donors provided sorted CD3+CD56+NKG2C+, CD3+CD56+NKG2C- and CD3+CD56-NKG2C+ T-cell subsets, whose TCR beta-chain repertoires were profiled. Among the eight sequenced donors, seven were HCMV-seropositive and one was HCMV-seronegative. To restrict sorting to alphabetaTCR-expressing T cells, an anti-gammadeltaTCR antibody was added in several experiments. In several donors, the dominant CD3+CD56+NKG2C+ clonotypes were among the top 10 CD8+ clonotypes and accounted for roughly 1.0-8% of CD8+ T cells. Those dominant clonotypes were again the most abundant among CD3+CD56-NKG2C+ cells in a few donors, at roughly 25-65%. Whether the expanded NKG2C-expressing T cell clones were specific for HCMV antigens remained unclear. The eight sequenced donors were randomly selected healthy volunteers, three men and five women. HCMV-specific IgG was detected in serum with a commercial ELISA kit to determine HCMV serostatus. Reads were demultiplexed and grouped by UMI with MIGEC, and clonotypes were assembled and quantified with MiTCR. To exclude erroneous sequences, only TCR cDNA sequences supported by at least two reads were retained. The tcR package was used for downstream repertoire analysis, and clonotypes were matched across fractions by CDR3 nucleotide sequence plus V segment. VDJmatch was used to annotate antigen specificity against VDJdb, with one amino acid substitution in CDR3 allowed.

The clonotype was recovered from a woman younger than 35 in good health. The sequenced sample was CD8+ T cells sorted from blood. The sequence joins TRBV9 to TRBJ1-1; the D gene is perhaps TRBD1, from 6 matching bases. This receptor carries the CDR3 CASSAQTGFGEAFF. The bases read TGTGCCAGCAGCGCGCAAACAGGGTTTGGAGAAGCTTTCTTT. When the CDR3 is completed using the reference TRBV9 and TRBJ1-1 genes on either side, the full variable domain is DSGVTQTPKHLITATGQRVTLRCSPRSGDLSVYWYQQSLDQGLQFLIQYYNGEERAKGNILERFSAQQFPDLHSELNLSSLELGDSALYFCASSAQTGFGEAFFGQGTRLTVV.